This TCR beta chain derives from a study of blood T cells in healthy people across ages (dated by TCRdb to between 2014 and 2016). General notes on the study: In model experiments, roughly one uniquely barcoded TCR beta cDNA molecule per two T cells was captured by template switching. To avoid experimental bias, donors of different ages were spread randomly across the sequencing lanes. Age-related changes in TCR beta repertoire diversity were measured in the study by deep sequencing normalized with unique cDNA molecular identifiers. For two donors (one aged 18 to 29 and one aged 80 or older), the study analyzed two additional independent replicas of 1 million unique cDNA reads from the same blood draw. Donors were grouped into four age groups: young (average approximately 16 years), middle-aged (roughly 37), aged (around 60) and long-lived (just over 80).

Turning to this clonotype: Its target antigen remains unknown. No base qualities exist here, and no much larger clone lies one base off it.

Donors were roughly 40 systemically healthy Caucasian individuals from Russia aged 6 to 90 years. Around 10 milliliters of peripheral blood were collected from each donor into EDTA-treated Vacutainer tubes. Ficoll-Paque density-gradient centrifugation was used to isolate PBMCs, with at least 7 million per sample. Total RNA was extracted from PBMCs with Trizol reagent, with at least 5 micrograms obtained per sample. The percentages of naive CD45RAhigh/CD27high T cells were determined by flow cytometry on a PBMC aliquot from every donor. Between the V and J ends, shortened by 4 bases and 4 bases respectively, the junction contains 11 bases. Looking up the germline V gene yields CDR1 MNHNS and CDR2 SASEGT. Its CDR3 holds 13 amino acids, cysteine through phenylalanine. The read is trimmed to its CDR3 DNA, 39 bases read in frame from base 1. Library construction relied on 5' RACE. The listed sequencing device is Illumina HiSeq 2500. A second PCR of 7 to 11 cycles was performed with a sample-barcoded 5' primer and a J-beta primer mix. Each TCR beta cDNA molecule received a unique molecular identifier from a template-switch 5' adaptor carrying 12 random nucleotides. Each sample yielded at least 2.5 million CDR3-containing paired-end reads. All of the RNA was converted into first-strand cDNA using the Mint cDNA synthesis kit, with a TRBC-specific oligonucleotide serving as the primer. Following uracil-DNA glycosylase treatment, a first 18-cycle PCR with universal primers M1SS and BC2_uni_R was performed on all cDNA. The authors' pipeline ran thus. Each sample was normalized by randomly selecting 1 million high-quality reads, each carrying a distinct molecular identifier. Instead of being binned into consensus sequences, reads with shared molecular identifiers were discarded. CDR3 identification, clonotype clustering and error correction used MiTCR with a Q25 quality threshold and the strictest error-elimination algorithm. A nonparametric unseen species model using Euler transformation provided a lower-bound estimate of total TCR beta diversity. The raw public reads went through TCRdb reprocessing: fastp at Q25, MiXCR clone calling, in-frame beta chains kept. Identical CDR3 proteins give one entry, which carries the most common genes and DNA. TCRdb's processing, not the authors' own work, is the source of the V and J calls. In all, the sample holds more than 800,000 distinct CDR3 sequences, and more than 25% of those were seen once. The top ten constitute 17% of the sample.

What the research found in general, with its limitations: A strong correlation was found between observed TCR beta diversity and the percentage of naive T cells measured by flow cytometry. Observed TCR beta diversity per million T cells fell roughly linearly with age, and a significant reduction was already apparent by age around 39. Conclusive comparison of naive and antigen-experienced compartments was prevented by the profiling of bulk unsorted PBMCs. Compared with the aged group, the long-lived group had more naive CD4+ T cells, fewer expanded clones and increased TCR diversity, a pattern suggesting age selection. Estimates of total diversity based on one million sequenced T cells were considered lower bounds and underestimates. The CMV infection status of donors was not known, potentially confounding age-related changes in expanded clonotypes.

Recombination linked TRBV6-1 to TRBJ2-7, with the D gene call left open. The TCR sequence derives from a woman older than 75 in good health. Material for sequencing was blood. The nucleotide sequence is given as TGTGCCAGCAGTGCCATGGCGTCGTACGAGCAGTACTTC. Translated, this is CASSAMASYEQYF.